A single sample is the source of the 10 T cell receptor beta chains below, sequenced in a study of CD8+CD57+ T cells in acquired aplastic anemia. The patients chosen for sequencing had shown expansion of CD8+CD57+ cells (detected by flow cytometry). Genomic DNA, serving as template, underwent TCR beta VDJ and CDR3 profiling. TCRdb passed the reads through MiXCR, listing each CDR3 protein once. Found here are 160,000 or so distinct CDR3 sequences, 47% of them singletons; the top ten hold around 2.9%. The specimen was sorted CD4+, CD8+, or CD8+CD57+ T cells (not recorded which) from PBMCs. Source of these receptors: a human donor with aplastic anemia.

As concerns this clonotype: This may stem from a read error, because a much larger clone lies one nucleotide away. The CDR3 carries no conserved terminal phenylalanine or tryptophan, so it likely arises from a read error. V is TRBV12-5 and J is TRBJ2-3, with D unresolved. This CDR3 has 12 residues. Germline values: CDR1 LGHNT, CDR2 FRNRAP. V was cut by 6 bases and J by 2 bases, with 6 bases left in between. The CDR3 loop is CASGRDTDTQYL. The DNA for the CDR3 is TGTGCTAGTGGCCGAGACACAGATACGCAGTATCTT.

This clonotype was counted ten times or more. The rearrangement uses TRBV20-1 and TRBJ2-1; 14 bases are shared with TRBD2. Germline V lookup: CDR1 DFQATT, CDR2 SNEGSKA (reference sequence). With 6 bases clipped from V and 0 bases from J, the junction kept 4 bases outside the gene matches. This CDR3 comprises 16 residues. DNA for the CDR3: TGCAGTGCCCCCGGGACTAGCGGGAGCTCCTACAATGAGCAGTTCTTC. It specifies CSAPGTSGSSYNEQFF.

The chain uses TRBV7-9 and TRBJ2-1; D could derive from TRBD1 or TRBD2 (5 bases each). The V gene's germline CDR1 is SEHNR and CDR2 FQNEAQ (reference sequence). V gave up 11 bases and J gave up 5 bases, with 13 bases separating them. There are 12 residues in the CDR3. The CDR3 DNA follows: TGTGCCGTGGGGACGAAGGACAATGAGCAGTTCTTC. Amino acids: CAVGTKDNEQFF.

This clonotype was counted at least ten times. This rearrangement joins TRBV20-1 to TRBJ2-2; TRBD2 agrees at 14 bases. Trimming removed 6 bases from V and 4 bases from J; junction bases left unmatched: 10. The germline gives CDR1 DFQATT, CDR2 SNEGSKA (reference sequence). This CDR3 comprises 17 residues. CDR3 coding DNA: TGCAGTGCCTCCGAACCGGGACTAGCGGGAGTCACCGGGGAGCTGTTTTTT. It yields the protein CSASEPGLAGVTGELFF.

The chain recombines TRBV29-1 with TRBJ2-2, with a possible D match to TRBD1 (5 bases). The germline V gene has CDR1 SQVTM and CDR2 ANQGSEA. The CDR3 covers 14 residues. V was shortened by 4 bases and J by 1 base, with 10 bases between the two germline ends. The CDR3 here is CSVGQIQNTGELFF. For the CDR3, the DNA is TGCAGCGTTGGACAGATTCAGAACACCGGGGAGCTGTTTTTT.

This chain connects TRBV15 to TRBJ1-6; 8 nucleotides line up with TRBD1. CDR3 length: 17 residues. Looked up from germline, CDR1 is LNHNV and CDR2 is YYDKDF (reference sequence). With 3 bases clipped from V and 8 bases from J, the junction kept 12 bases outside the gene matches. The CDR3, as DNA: TGTGCCACCAGCAGGGAAGTGGCAGGGGGCCGTTATTCACCCCTCCACTTT. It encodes CATSREVAGGRYSPLHF.

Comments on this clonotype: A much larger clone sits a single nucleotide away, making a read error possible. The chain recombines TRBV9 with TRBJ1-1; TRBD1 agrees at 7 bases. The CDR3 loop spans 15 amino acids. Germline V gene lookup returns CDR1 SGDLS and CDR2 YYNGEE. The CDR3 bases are TGTGCCAACAGCGCAATCGCAGGGGGGCGAACTGAAGCTTTCTTT. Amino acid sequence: CANSAIAGGRTEAFF.

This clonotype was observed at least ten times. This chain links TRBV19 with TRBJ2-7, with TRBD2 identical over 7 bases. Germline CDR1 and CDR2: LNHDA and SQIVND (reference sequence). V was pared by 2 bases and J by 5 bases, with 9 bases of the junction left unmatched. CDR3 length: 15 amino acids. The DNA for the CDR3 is TGTGCCAGTAGTATACCGCGGGCTAGCGGAGACGAGCAGTACTTC. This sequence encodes CASSIPRASGDEQYF.

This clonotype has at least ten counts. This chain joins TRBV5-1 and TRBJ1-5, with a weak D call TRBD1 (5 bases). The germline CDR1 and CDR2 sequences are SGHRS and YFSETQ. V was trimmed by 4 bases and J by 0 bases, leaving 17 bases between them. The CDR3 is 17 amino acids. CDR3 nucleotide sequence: TGCGCCAGCAGCCCGGTAATGCGGGACGGTAGCAATCAGCCCCAGCATTTT. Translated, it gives CASSPVMRDGSNQPQHF.

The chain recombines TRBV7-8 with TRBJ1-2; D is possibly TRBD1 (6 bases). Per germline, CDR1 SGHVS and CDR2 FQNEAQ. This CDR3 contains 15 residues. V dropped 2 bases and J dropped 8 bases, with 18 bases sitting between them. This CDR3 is CASSLILRGLEGYTF. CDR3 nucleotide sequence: TGTGCCAGCAGCTTAATTTTACGGGGGCTTGAGGGCTACACCTTC.